Presented here are 16 T cell receptor beta chains from one specimen sequenced in a study of vaccination effects on CD4 cells after COVID-19. Produced via immunoSEQ multiplex PCR; TCRdb's table is partial and in-frame only. The repertoire holds tens of thousands of clones, 72% seen once, with roughly 25% in the top ten. For these receptors, no antigen is known. A 10-day culture period preceded the isolation of CD4+ T cells. Sequenced here: CD4+ T cells from PBMCs cultured without peptide, sampled before COVID-19 vaccination. The source is a human donor who had a prior SARS-CoV-2 infection.

J is TRBJ2-7 and V is TRBV5-1; unclear D gene. The V gene's germline CDR1 is SGHRS and CDR2 YFSETQ. V lost 7 bases, J lost 5 bases, and 13 bases lay in between. This CDR3 has 12 amino acids. Here the CDR3 reads CASGNGANEQYF. The CDR3 DNA reads TGCGCCAGCGGGAATGGCGCCAACGAGCAGTACTTC.

This chain connects TRBV24-1 to TRBJ2-3; 12 positions match TRBD1. V dropped 5 bases and J dropped 5; count of bases not matched to a gene: 10. Germline V CDR1 and CDR2: KGHDR, SFDVKD. There are 17 residues in the CDR3. In nucleotides, the CDR3 is TGTGCCACCAGTGGAAAGGGGGGACAGGGGGCTGGAGATACGCAGTATTTT. This gives the protein CATSGKGGQGAGDTQYF.

Comment on this clone: One end of the junction does not line up with germline, which may come from a read error. The rearrangement links TRBV7-9 to TRBJ2-7; 11 bases align to TRBD2. Germline V gene sequence: CDR1 SEHNR, CDR2 FQNEAQ (reference sequence). CDR3 length: 15 amino acids. The CDR3 protein is CASRLASGGTYEQYF. Here the CDR3 DNA reads TGTGCCAGCAGGTTAGCTAGCGGGGGGACCTACGAGCAGTACTTC.

This chain connects TRBV2 to TRBJ1-1; 10 nucleotides agree with TRBD1. V was clipped by 6 bases and J by 11 bases; unmatched bases: 12. The CDR3 is 14 amino acids. Per the germline V gene, CDR1 is SNHLY and CDR2 is FYNNEI. CDR3 nucleotides: TGTGCCAGCAGCGCCTTCGGGACAGGGGTTGGGGCTTTCTTT. Its protein is CASSAFGTGVGAFF.

The chain recombines TRBV18 with TRBJ2-3, with D possibly being TRBD1 or TRBD2 (7 bases each). The ends were cut back, 5 bases at V and 12 bases at J, with 21 bases in the middle. The CDR3 is 14 amino acids. Germline-derived CDR1 and CDR2 are KGHSH and LQKENI. CDR3 nucleotides: TGTGCCAGCTCAGCGCTCGACAGGGAGGGGGCCCAGTATTTT. As protein: CASSALDREGAQYF.

This clone was seen only once. This chain joins TRBV2 and TRBJ1-2; D might be TRBD1 (6 bases). Deletions cut 6 bases from V and 4 bases from J, with 21 bases between. The CDR3 has 16 amino acids. Germline CDR1 is SNHLY and CDR2 is FYNNEI. The CDR3 loop is CASRSSGASGGYGYTF. The DNA of the CDR3 is TGTGCCAGCAGGAGTTCAGGGGCTAGCGGGGGCTATGGCTACACCTTC.

The CDR3 here is CASRRPGAYNEQFF. DNA for the CDR3: TGTGCCAGCAGAAGACCAGGGGCCTACAATGAGCAGTTCTTC. The V call is TRBV28, the J call TRBJ2-1; D is possibly TRBD1 (6 bases). V was shortened by 6 bases and J by 2 bases, with 11 bases between the two germline ends. The CDR3 has 14 residues. The germline CDR1 and CDR2 sequences are MDHEN and SYDVKM.

The chain uses TRBV6-5 and TRBJ1-2; D is possibly TRBD1 (5 bases). The CDR3 extends over 13 amino acids. The germline V gene has CDR1 MNHEY and CDR2 SVGAGI. V was cut by 6 bases and J by 2 bases, with 10 bases left in between. The CDR3 spells CASRRDRNYGYTF. CDR3 nucleotide sequence: TGTGCCAGCAGACGGGACCGGAACTATGGCTACACCTTC.

The chain joins TRBV10-3 to TRBJ2-7; 11 nucleotides line up with TRBD1. There are 15 residues in the CDR3. Germline assignment: CDR1 ENHRY and CDR2 SYGVKD. After removal of 4 bases from V and 9 bases from J, the junction contained 11 bases not matched to a gene. CDR3 coding DNA: TGTGCCATCAGTGCTCAAATTGGGGGGACAGGGGGGCAGTACTTC. Residues: CAISAQIGGTGGQYF.

The CDR3 is CASSHGQGVREQYF. DNA for the CDR3: TGTGCCAGCAGCCACGGACAGGGGGTGAGGGAGCAGTACTTC. The genes are TRBV11-1 and TRBJ2-7; 10 nucleotides agree with TRBD1. Trimming at V came to 5 bases and at J to 7 bases, leaving 8 bases not matched to a gene. The CDR3 sequence is 14 residues long. Germline CDR1 reads SGHAT; CDR2 reads FQDESV (reference sequence).

The sample holds a few counts of this clone. This sequence joins TRBV2 and TRBJ2-7; D perhaps matches TRBD1 (5 bases). V shed 7 bases and J shed 4 bases, with 14 bases lying between them. This CDR3 is built from 13 residues. Germline CDR1 reads SNHLY; CDR2 reads FYNNEI. This CDR3 is CASNRYLGYEQYF. Written as DNA, the CDR3 is TGTGCCAGCAACAGGTACCTAGGGTACGAGCAGTACTTC.

V usage is TRBV19 and J usage is TRBJ2-7, with D perhaps matching TRBD1 (6 bases). The CDR3 covers 16 residues. The germline V and J ends were trimmed by 4 bases and 0 bases, with 16 bases remaining between them. From germline, CDR1 is LNHDA and CDR2 SQIVND (reference sequence). The CDR3 sequence is CASSTLTGASSYEQYF. In DNA form, the CDR3 reads TGTGCCAGTAGTACTCTGACAGGCGCGAGCTCCTACGAGCAGTACTTC.

The chain carries TRBV30 and TRBJ2-1, with D tentatively TRBD1 (5 bases). The CDR3 runs 14 residues. Trimming left V 2 bases short and J 0 bases short, with 8 bases between. Looked up from germline, CDR1 is GTSNPN and CDR2 is SVGIG (reference sequence). CDR3 coding DNA: TGTGCCTGGAGTAAAGACAGCTCCTACAATGAGCAGTTCTTC. It yields the protein CAWSKDSSYNEQFF.

This chain connects TRBV5-4 to TRBJ2-3; 10 positions match TRBD2. CDR1 is SGHNT, CDR2 YYREEE, per germline (reference sequence). This CDR3 region has 16 residues. With V trimmed by 4 bases and J by 5 bases, 10 bases remained unmatched. The CDR3 DNA reads TGTGCCAGCAGCCCGGCTGCTAGCGGGGGTTTAGATACGCAGTATTTT. As protein: CASSPAASGGLDTQYF. The whole variable domain, remainder taken from reference TRBV5-4 and TRBJ2-3, is ETGVTQSPTHLIKTRGQQVTLRCSSQSGHNTVSWYQQALGQGPQFIFQYYREEENGRGNFPPRFSGLQFPNYSSELNVNALELDDSALYLCASSPAASGGLDTQYFGPGTRLTVL.

The chain joins TRBV5-8 to TRBJ1-5; D is undetermined. Germline lookup yields CDR1 SGHTS and CDR2 YDEGEE. The V gene lost 4 bases and the J gene lost 11 bases, with 10 bases spanning the gap. This CDR3 contains 11 residues. CDR3 in amino acids: CASSGFEAQHF. CDR3 sequence (DNA): TGTGCCAGCAGCGGATTCGAAGCCCAGCATTTT.

This chain uses TRBV7-9 with TRBJ2-1; 14 nucleotides agree with TRBD2. There are 13 residues in the CDR3. Germline assignment: CDR1 SEHNR and CDR2 FQNEAQ (reference sequence). J gave up 15 bases and V 8 bases, and 9 bases lay outside the gene matches. The CDR3 nucleotides read TGTGCCAGCGAAGGGACTAGCGGGGGTAGGTGGTTCTTC. It translates to CASEGTSGGRWFF.